This T cell receptor beta chain came from a study of T cell repertoires in cytomegalovirus infection. The CDR3 sequence is 16 residues long. Per germline, CDR1 LGHDT and CDR2 YNNKEL (reference sequence). V lost 0 bases to trimming and J lost 13 bases, with 19 bases between them. Turning to this clonotype: The antigen is unknown.

A single record per CDR3 protein comes from TCRdb applying MiXCR to the reads. The sample gives roughly 500,000 distinct CDR3 sequences, 30% to 40% of which show up once; about a sixth is in the top ten. This sequence joins TRBV3-1 and TRBJ1-6; D is unclear. The sequence was obtained from a human donor in good health (CMV status not recorded). Some clones in this sample may be carry-over from other donors' samples. This sample comprised cultured PBMCs, obtained from culture after CMV antigen stimulation. The CDR3 loop reads CASSQDRTPEPIPLHF. For the CDR3, the DNA is TGTGCCAGCAGCCAAGATAGGACGCCGGAGCCGATTCCCCTCCACTTT.